The entry that follows covers one TCR beta chain sequence. Its antigen is not identified. Primers for the PCR totalled 60 Vbeta and 13 Jbeta. Sequencing used immunoSEQ multiplex PCR; TCRdb keeps in-frame clones, though not all of them. Found here are about 130,000 clones, under 85% of them singletons; the top ten hold about 3%. Those who donated were healthy bone marrow donors. There are 12 residues in the CDR3. Looked up from germline, CDR1 is SGHRS and CDR2 is YFSETQ. V was pared by 4 bases and J by 8 bases, with 12 bases between. The data originate from a study of cytomegalovirus exposure and HLA in healthy donors. Study-level results: Presence/absence analysis assumed near-uniform sequencing depth across donors.

The sequenced material came from PBMCs. This chain joins TRBV5-1 and TRBJ1-2; no firm D call. The receptor was derived from a man aged 30 to 39 in good health and CMV-seronegative. The CDR3 spells CASSIPSEGYTF. For the CDR3, the DNA is TGCGCCAGCAGCATACCCTCGGAGGGCTACACCTTC.